This TCR beta chain comes out of a study of T cell repertoires in aging, cancer and after chemotherapy. Whole-study context: Millions of TCR reads were in the whole dataset. Findings and caveats of the study: Median generation probability rose over the chemotherapy interval in each cancer cohort, suggesting rebound thymic output. No conclusions about immunological memory after chemotherapy can be drawn from the repertoire data.

A remark on this clonotype: As yet, its antigen is unknown.

The V end was cut by 4 bases, the J end by 2 bases, with 18 bases between. This CDR3 region has 17 residues. CDR1 SGHAT and CDR2 FQNNGV come from the germline V gene. TRB rearrangements spanning V, D and J were amplified using mixed TRB-A/B primers. TCRdb re-called the multiplex PCR reads with MiXCR, one entry per CDR3 protein. The sample carries 1,600 or so distinct CDR3 sequences, approximately 31% recorded once. Peripheral blood genomic DNA, not sorted cells or RNA, was the template. This clonotype was sampled from a human donor with a solid tumor. The chain joins TRBV11-2 to TRBJ1-3; D perhaps matches TRBD1 (5 bases). Sample: blood. CDR3 nucleotide sequence: TGTGCCAGCAGCTCCAATCCTGGGGCGGGGGCTGGAAACACCATATATTTT. Amino acid sequence: CASSSNPGAGAGNTIYF.